A selection of T cell receptor beta chains follows, all from one sample in a study of shared clonotypes between healthy human individuals. Profiled with immunoSEQ multiplex PCR; TCRdb holds only in-frame clones, not every one. Altogether more than 600,000 clones are present, 92% being singletons, with the ten largest covering 24%. The sample consisted of naive CD8+ T cells sorted from blood. These receptors all come from a man aged 25-45 years in good health. Each CDR3 is given with its conserved first and last residue. A D gene is named only where the DNA matches it firmly. Expanded clones are given a class, and other clones once, few, many or no size at all.

TRBJ1-3 - TRBV7-2 - CASSPWTSGNTIYF TGTGCCAGCAGCCCTTGGACCTCTGGAAACACCATATATTTT
TRBJ2-5 - TRBV7-9 - CASSWVRQGQETQYF TGTGCCAGCAGCTGGGTCCGGCAGGGCCAAGAGACCCAGTACTTC
TRBJ2-2 - TRBV7-6 - CASSSTGAGELFF TGTGCCAGCAGCTCTACGGGGGCCGGGGAGCTGTTTTTT
TRBJ2-1 TRBD2 TRBV9 - CASSARLAGGPSYNEQFF TGTGCCAGCAGCGCCAGACTAGCGGGAGGCCCCTCCTACAATGAGCAGTTCTTC
TRBJ2-7 - TRBV27 - CASSFGQGLGSPRDEQYF TGTGCCAGCAGTTTCGGGCAGGGCCTTGGGTCCCCACGAGACGAGCAGTACTTC
TRBJ1-5 - TRBV11-2 few CASSADGNSNQPQHF TGTGCCAGCAGCGCTGACGGGAATAGCAATCAGCCCCAGCATTTT
TRBJ1-1 - TRBV7-6 - CASSRTGGDHTEAFF TGTGCCAGCAGCCGCACAGGCGGGGATCACACTGAAGCTTTCTTT
TRBJ2-2 TRBD1 TRBV10-1 - CARTGATNTGELFF TGCGCCAGGACAGGGGCCACGAACACCGGGGAGCTGTTTTTT
TRBJ2-1 - TRBV5-4 - CASSSSGPAPSSYNEQFF TGTGCCAGCAGCTCCTCAGGACCAGCCCCCTCCTCCTACAATGAGCAGTTCTTC
TRBJ2-7 - TRBV29-1 - CSVELWLGGTYEQYF TGCAGCGTTGAATTGTGGCTAGGTGGGACCTACGAGCAGTACTTC
TRBJ2-2 - TRBV27 - CASRNGVNTGELFF TGTGCCAGCAGGAATGGGGTTAACACCGGGGAGCTGTTTTTT
TRBJ2-1 - TRBV6-5 - CASSPRVPKEQFF TGTGCCAGCAGTCCAAGGGTACCGAAAGAGCAGTTCTTC
TRBJ1-1 TRBD1 TRBV27 - CASSVLGTGDTEAFF TGTGCCAGCAGTGTCCTCGGGACAGGGGACACTGAAGCTTTCTTT
TRBJ2-7 - TRBV28 - CASSLSRTYEQYF TGTGCCAGCAGTTTGTCCAGGACCTACGAGCAGTACTTC
TRBJ2-5 - TRBV10-3 - CAISVGLEETQYF TGTGCCATCAGTGTTGGGCTGGAAGAGACCCAGTACTTC
TRBJ2-1 - TRBV11-3 - CASSLGLAGHNEQFF TGTGCCAGCAGCTTAGGGCTAGCCGGGCACAATGAGCAGTTCTTC
TRBJ2-7 - TRBV5-6 once CASSSRLDSPYEQYF TGTGCCAGCAGCTCCCGCCTCGACAGCCCCTACGAGCAGTACTTC
TRBJ2-7 - TRBV19 - CASSISGASYEQYF TGTGCCAGTAGTATATCGGGAGCTTCCTACGAGCAGTACTTC
TRBJ2-1 TRBD2 TRBV5-6 - CASSSGLTGTSPYNEQFF TGTGCCAGCAGCTCCGGTTTGACGGGGACTAGCCCCTACAATGAGCAGTTCTTC
TRBJ2-1 TRBD2 TRBV27 - CASRASGSYNEQFF TGTGCCAGCAGGGCTAGCGGAAGCTACAATGAGCAGTTCTTC
TRBJ2-1 - TRBV29-1 - CSFQGDGTYEQFF TGCAGCTTCCAGGGTGACGGGACGTATGAGCAGTTCTTC
TRBJ2-1 - TRBV28 - CASSLWEASYNEQFF TGTGCCAGCAGTTTGTGGGAGGCATCCTACAATGAGCAGTTCTTC
TRBJ2-7 - TRBV28 - CASSLRSADYYEQYF TGTGCCAGCAGTTTACGCAGCGCGGATTATTACGAGCAGTACTTC
TRBJ2-7 TRBD1 TRBV4-1 - CASSTRQGATYEQYF TGCGCCAGCAGCACTCGACAGGGGGCCACCTACGAGCAGTACTTC
TRBJ2-3 TRBD1 TRBV5-1 - CASQDRGSDTQYF TGCGCCAGCCAGGACAGGGGGTCAGATACGCAGTATTTT
TRBJ2-1 - TRBV6-5 - CASSYGVNEQFF TGTGCCAGCAGTTACGGCGTCAATGAGCAGTTCTTC
TRBJ2-7 - TRBV15 once CATSLGDYEQYF TGTGCCACCAGCTTGGGAGATTACGAGCAGTACTTC
TRBJ2-3 - TRBV7-9 - CASSWRGSTDTQYF TGTGCCAGCAGCTGGAGGGGGAGCACAGATACGCAGTATTTT
TRBJ2-7 - TRBV14 - CASSQEGKHNVYEQYF TGTGCCAGCAGCCAAGAAGGCAAACACAACGTCTACGAGCAGTACTTC
TRBJ2-7 - TRBV7-9 - CASSSTGGGYEQYF TGTGCCAGCAGCTCGACAGGAGGGGGCTACGAGCAGTACTTC
TRBJ2-6 - TRBV15 - CATSDRAANVLTF TGTGCCACCAGCGACAGAGCGGCCAACGTCCTGACTTTC
TRBJ2-3 TRBD1 TRBV15 - CATSRVGTGVDTQYF TGTGCCACCAGCAGAGTAGGGACAGGGGTTGATACGCAGTATTTT
TRBJ2-7 TRBD2 TRBV9 - CASSVGGGTYEQYF TGTGCCAGCAGCGTAGGCGGGGGAACCTACGAGCAGTACTTC
TRBJ1-5 TRBD1 TRBV7-2 - CASSLGQGQPQHF TGTGCCAGCAGCTTAGGACAGGGTCAGCCCCAGCATTTT
TRBJ1-5 - TRBV7-9 - CASRPSGVDQPQHF TGTGCCAGCAGACCATCAGGGGTTGATCAGCCCCAGCATTTT
TRBJ1-3 - TRBV5-5 - CASSSGNTIYF TGTGCCAGCAGCTCTGGAAACACCATATATTTT
TRBJ1-5 - TRBV2 - CASSGGGTAGNQPQHF TGTGCCAGCAGTGGGGGGGGAACAGCGGGCAATCAGCCCCAGCATTTT
TRBJ2-2 - TRBV27 few CASRVGGELFF TGTGCCAGCAGGGTAGGCGGGGAGCTGTTTTTT
TRBJ1-5 TRBD1 TRBV27 - CASRAGTGYSNQPQHF TGTGCCAGCAGAGCCGGGACAGGATATAGCAATCAGCCCCAGCATTTT
TRBJ2-7 - TRBV7-9 - CASSLTLYEQYF TGTGCCAGCAGCTTAACCCTTTACGAGCAGTACTTC
TRBJ2-1 - TRBV27 - CASSLLGDEQFF TGTGCCAGCAGTTTGCTGGGGGATGAGCAGTTCTTC
TRBJ2-5 - TRBV2 - CASQWTPSFEKGETQYF TGTGCCAGCCAATGGACTCCCTCTTTTGAAAAGGGAGAGACCCAGTACTTC
TRBJ2-1 TRBD2 TRBV27 - CASSSRGSGAYNEQFF TGTGCCAGCAGTTCCCGAGGTAGCGGGGCCTACAATGAGCAGTTCTTC
TRBJ1-2 - TRBV13 - CASSGQLPDGYTF TGTGCCAGCAGTGGACAACTTCCAGATGGCTACACCTTC
TRBJ2-7 TRBD2 TRBV2 - CASSEGAGVEQYF TGTGCCAGCAGCGAAGGGGCGGGGGTCGAGCAGTACTTC
TRBJ2-7 TRBD2 TRBV11-3 - CASSLAPSGTYEQYF TGTGCCAGCAGCTTGGCCCCTAGCGGGACCTACGAGCAGTACTTC
TRBJ2-2 TRBD2 TRBV2 few CASSEPTSGATGELFF TGTGCCAGCAGCGAACCTACTAGCGGTGCCACCGGGGAGCTGTTTTTT
TRBJ1-5 - TRBV6-1 - CASSETRHHNQPQHF TGTGCCAGCAGTGAAACCCGACACCATAATCAGCCCCAGCATTTT
TRBJ2-2 TRBD1 TRBV7-9 few CASSPQGVHGELFF TGTGCCAGCAGCCCACAGGGGGTGCACGGGGAGCTGTTTTTT
TRBJ1-2 - TRBV7-9 - CASSADGYAGYTF TGTGCCAGCAGCGCGGACGGCTATGCAGGCTACACCTTC
TRBJ2-3 - TRBV11-3 - CASSLRGGDTQYF TGTGCCAGCAGCTTACGGGGCGGCGATACGCAGTATTTT
TRBJ2-7 TRBD2 TRBV7-9 - CASSIASGTSGSSYEQYF TGTGCCAGCAGCATCGCGTCCGGGACTAGCGGGAGCTCCTACGAGCAGTACTTC
TRBJ2-1 - TRBV29-1 - CSVESLNEQFF TGCAGCGTTGAATCCCTGAATGAGCAGTTCTTC